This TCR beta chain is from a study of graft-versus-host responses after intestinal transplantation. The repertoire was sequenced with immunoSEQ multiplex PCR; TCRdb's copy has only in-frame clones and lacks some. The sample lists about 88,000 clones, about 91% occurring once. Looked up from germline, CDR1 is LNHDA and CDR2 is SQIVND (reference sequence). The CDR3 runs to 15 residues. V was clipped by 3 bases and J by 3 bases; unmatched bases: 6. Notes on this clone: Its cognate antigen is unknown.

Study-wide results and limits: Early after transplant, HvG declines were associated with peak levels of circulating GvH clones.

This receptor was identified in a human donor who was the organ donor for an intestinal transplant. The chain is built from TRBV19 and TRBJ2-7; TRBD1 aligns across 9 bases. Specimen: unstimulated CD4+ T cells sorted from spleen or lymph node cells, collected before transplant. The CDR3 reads CASSISGTGIYEQYF. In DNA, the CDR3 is TGTGCCAGTAGTATCTCCGGGACAGGGATCTACGAGCAGTACTTC.